Sequencing of this T cell receptor (beta chain) was carried out in a study of T cell repertoires in cytomegalovirus infection. Each CDR3 protein is one row after TCRdb ran MiXCR on the reads. Here the sample spans some 800,000 distinct CDR3 sequences, about 28% being singletons. With respect to this clonotype: The antigen is not known.

Trimming left V 5 bases short and J 2 bases short, with 17 bases between. The CDR3 has 15 residues. Germline assignment: CDR1 DFQATT and CDR2 SNEGSKA (reference sequence). The material was cultured CD8+ T cells from PBMCs, obtained from culture after CMV antigen stimulation. The source of this sequence is a human donor in good health (CMV status not recorded). Some clones in this sample may be carry-over from other donors' samples. This chain joins TRBV20-1 and TRBJ2-3; D may be TRBD1 (5 bases). For the CDR3, the DNA is TGCAGTGCTCCCCCCCCAGGGATTCTCACAGATACGCAGTATTTT. The encoded protein is CSAPPPGILTDTQYF.